The 6 T cell receptor beta chains below come from one sample, sequenced in a study of shared clonotypes between healthy human individuals. The data were produced by immunoSEQ multiplex PCR, yet TCRdb's version contains in-frame clones alone and is incomplete. Of about 2.4 million clones in the sample, roughly 93% were seen once. The sample taken for sequencing was naive CD4+ T cells from PBMCs. The subset denotes: CD45RA+ positively selected. Receptors originate from a man between 18 and 35 years old in good health. Some clones in this sample may be carry-over from other donors' samples.

This chain uses TRBV25-1 with TRBJ1-2; D is possibly TRBD1 (5 bases). Deletions cut 6 bases from V and 0 bases from J, with 17 bases between. Per germline, CDR1 MGHDK and CDR2 SYGVNS. CDR3 length equals 16 residues. The DNA of the CDR3 is TGTGCCAGCAGCCCCTCCGGGACGGTAGCTAACTATGGCTACACCTTC. Residues: CASSPSGTVANYGYTF.

J is TRBJ2-3 and V is TRBV15; TRBD2 might be the D (7 bases). The CDR3 spans 17 residues. Trimming removed 1 base at V and 0 bases at J, with 14 bases between. CDR1 and CDR2 from the germline V gene are LNHNV and YYDKDF (reference sequence). The CDR3: CATSRGGGTKSTDTQYF. CDR3 DNA: TGTGCCACCAGCAGAGGGGGGGGCACTAAGAGCACAGATACGCAGTATTTT.

About this clone itself: Its ends do not fully match the called genes, so a read error is possible. The V gene is TRBV7-9, the J gene TRBJ2-1; the match to TRBD2 covers 14 bases. CDR3 length: 15 amino acids. Germline lookup yields CDR1 SEHNR and CDR2 FQNEAQ (reference sequence). The CDR3 coding sequence is TGTGCCAGCAGCTCACCGGGACTAGCGGGAGTAAATGTCCTCTTC. As protein: CASSSPGLAGVNVLF.

J is TRBJ2-3 and V is TRBV30; 9 positions agree with TRBD2. The CDR3 totals 14 residues. Germline CDR1 is GTSNPN and CDR2 is SVGIG (reference sequence). V lost 3 bases, J lost 1 base, and 2 bases stayed unmatched. In nucleotides, the CDR3 is TGTGCCTGGAGGCCTAGCGGGGGCACAGATACGCAGTATTTT. It yields the protein CAWRPSGGTDTQYF.

The V and J genes are TRBV28 and TRBJ2-3, with D perhaps TRBD1 or TRBD2 (5 bases each). V dropped 8 bases and J dropped 3 bases, with 9 bases sitting between them. The CDR3 is 12 amino acids. Per germline, CDR1 MDHEN and CDR2 SYDVKM. CDR3 DNA: TGTGCCAGCGGGACCCGGACAGATACGCAGTATTTT. Its translation: CASGTRTDTQYF.

V is TRBV28 and J is TRBJ1-1; 7 nucleotides line up with TRBD1. Germline lookup yields CDR1 MDHEN and CDR2 SYDVKM. The junction had 6 bases not matched to a gene; V was cut back by 7 bases and J by 1 base. CDR3 length equals 14 residues. This CDR3 is CASTGTVGNTEAFF. DNA of the CDR3: TGTGCCAGCACCGGGACAGTGGGGAACACTGAAGCTTTCTTT.